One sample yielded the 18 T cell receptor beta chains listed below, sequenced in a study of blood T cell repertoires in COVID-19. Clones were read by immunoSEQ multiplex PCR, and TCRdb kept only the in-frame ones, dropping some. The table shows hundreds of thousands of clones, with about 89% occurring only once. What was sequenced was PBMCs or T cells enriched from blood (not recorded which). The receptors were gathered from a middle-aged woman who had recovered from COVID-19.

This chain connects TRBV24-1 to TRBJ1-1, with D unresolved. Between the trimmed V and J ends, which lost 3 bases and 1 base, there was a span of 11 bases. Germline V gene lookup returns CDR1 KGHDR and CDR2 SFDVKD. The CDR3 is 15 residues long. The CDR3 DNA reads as TGTGCCACCAGTGATCCCCGGGGAAAGAACACTGAAGCTTTCTTT. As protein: CATSDPRGKNTEAFF.

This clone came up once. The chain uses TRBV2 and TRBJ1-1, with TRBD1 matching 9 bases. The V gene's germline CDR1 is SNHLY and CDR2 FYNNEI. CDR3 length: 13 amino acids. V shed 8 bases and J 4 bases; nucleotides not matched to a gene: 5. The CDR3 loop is CASAGQGITEAFF. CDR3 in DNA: TGTGCCAGCGCCGGACAGGGGATCACTGAAGCTTTCTTT. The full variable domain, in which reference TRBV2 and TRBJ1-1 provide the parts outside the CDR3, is EPEVTQTPSHQVTQMGQEVILRCVPISNHLYFYWYRQILGQKVEFLVSFYNNEISEKSEIFDDQFSVERPDGSNFTLKIRSTKLEDSAMYFCASAGQGITEAFFGQGTRLTVV.

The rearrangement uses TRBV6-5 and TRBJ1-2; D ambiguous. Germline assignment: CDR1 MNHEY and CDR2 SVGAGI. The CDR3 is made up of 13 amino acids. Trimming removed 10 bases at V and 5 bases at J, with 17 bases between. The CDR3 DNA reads TGTGCCACCAGAACGGGAGACGGGTATGGCTACACCTTC. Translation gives CATRTGDGYGYTF.

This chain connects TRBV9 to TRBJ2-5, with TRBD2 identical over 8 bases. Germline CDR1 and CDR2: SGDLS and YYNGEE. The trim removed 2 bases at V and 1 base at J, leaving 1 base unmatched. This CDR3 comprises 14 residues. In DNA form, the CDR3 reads TGTGCCAGCAGCGTCACTAGCGGCCAAGAGACCCAGTACTTC. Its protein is CASSVTSGQETQYF.

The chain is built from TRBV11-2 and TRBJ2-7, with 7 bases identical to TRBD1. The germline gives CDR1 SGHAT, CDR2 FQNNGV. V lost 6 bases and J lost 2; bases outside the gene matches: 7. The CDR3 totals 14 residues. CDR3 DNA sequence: TGTGCCAGCAGAGGCACAGGGGTTCCCTACGAGCAGTACTTC. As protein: CASRGTGVPYEQYF.

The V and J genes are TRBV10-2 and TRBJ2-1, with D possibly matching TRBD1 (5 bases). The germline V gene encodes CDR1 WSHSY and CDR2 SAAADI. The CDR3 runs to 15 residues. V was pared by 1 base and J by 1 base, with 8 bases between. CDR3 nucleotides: TGCGCCAGCAGTGAGTTGAAGGGGTCCTACAATGAGCAGTTCTTC. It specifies CASSELKGSYNEQFF.

CDR3 nucleotides: TGTGCCAGCAGCTTAGCCGTCGGAGGGGACACTGAAGCTTTCTTT. Encoded protein: CASSLAVGGDTEAFF. The rearrangement uses TRBV7-6 and TRBJ1-1; D is perhaps TRBD1 (5 bases). The CDR3 consists of 15 residues. The germline V and J ends were trimmed by 0 bases and 3 bases, with 11 bases remaining between them. Germline CDR1 is SGHVS and CDR2 is FNYEAQ. The full variable domain, with the rest looked up from reference TRBV7-6 and TRBJ1-1, is GAGVSQSPRYKVTKRGQDVALRCDPISGHVSLYWYRQALGQGPEFLTYFNYEAQQDKSGLPNDRFSAERPEGSISTLTIQRTEQRDSAMYRCASSLAVGGDTEAFFGQGTRLTVV.

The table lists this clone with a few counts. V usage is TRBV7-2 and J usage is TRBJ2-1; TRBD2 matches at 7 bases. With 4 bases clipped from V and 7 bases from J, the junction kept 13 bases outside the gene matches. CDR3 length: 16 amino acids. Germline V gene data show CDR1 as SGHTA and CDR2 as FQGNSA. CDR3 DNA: TGTGCCAGCAGCTCCTCTAGCGGTACCGGGAGGAATGAGCAGTTCTTC. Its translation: CASSSSSGTGRNEQFF. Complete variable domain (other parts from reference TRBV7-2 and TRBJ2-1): GAGVSQSPSNKVTEKGKDVELRCDPISGHTALYWYRQSLGQGLEFLIYFQGNSAPDKSGLPSDRFSAERTGGSVSTLTIQRTQQEDSAVYLCASSSSSGTGRNEQFFGPGTRLTVL.

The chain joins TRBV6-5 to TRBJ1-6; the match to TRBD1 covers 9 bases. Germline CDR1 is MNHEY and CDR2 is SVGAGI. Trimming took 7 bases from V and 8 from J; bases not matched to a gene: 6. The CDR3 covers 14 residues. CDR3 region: CASTRDREHSPLHF. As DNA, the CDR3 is TGTGCCAGCACCCGGGACAGGGAACATTCACCCCTCCACTTT.

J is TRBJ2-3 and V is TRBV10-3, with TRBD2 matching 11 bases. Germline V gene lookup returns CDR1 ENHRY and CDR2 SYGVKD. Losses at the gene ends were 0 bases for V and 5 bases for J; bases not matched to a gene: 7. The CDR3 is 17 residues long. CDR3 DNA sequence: TGTGCCATCAGTGAGTCGATAGCCCTAGCGGGAGGAGATACGCAGTATTTT. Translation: CAISESIALAGGDTQYF.

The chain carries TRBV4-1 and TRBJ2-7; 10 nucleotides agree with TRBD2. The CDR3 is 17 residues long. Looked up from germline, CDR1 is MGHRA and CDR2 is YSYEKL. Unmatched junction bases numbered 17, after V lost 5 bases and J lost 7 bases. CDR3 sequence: CASSSGTSVLGLEEQYF. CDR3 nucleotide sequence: TGCGCCAGCAGCTCCGGGACTAGCGTCCTTGGTTTGGAGGAGCAGTACTTC.

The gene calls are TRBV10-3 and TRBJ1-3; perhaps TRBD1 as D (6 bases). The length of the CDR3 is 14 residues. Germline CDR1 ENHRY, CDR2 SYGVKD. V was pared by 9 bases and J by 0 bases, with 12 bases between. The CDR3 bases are TGTGCCATACGGACAGATTCCTCTGGAAACACCATATATTTT. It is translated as CAIRTDSSGNTIYF.

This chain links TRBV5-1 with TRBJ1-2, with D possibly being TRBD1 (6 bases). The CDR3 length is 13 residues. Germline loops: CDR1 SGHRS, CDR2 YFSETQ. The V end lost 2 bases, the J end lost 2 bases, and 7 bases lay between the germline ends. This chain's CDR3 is CASSFDRNYGYTF. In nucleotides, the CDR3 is TGCGCCAGCAGCTTTGACAGGAACTATGGCTACACCTTC.

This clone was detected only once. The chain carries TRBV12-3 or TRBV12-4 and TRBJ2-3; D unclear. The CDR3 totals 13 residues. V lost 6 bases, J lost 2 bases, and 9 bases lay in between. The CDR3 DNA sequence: TGTGCCAGCAGAGCTGACATCACAGATACGCAGTATTTT. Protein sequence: CASRADITDTQYF.

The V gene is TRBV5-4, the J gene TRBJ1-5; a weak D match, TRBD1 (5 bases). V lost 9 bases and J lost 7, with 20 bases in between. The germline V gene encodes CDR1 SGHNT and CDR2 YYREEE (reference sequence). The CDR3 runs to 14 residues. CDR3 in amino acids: CATSQGPSVQPQHF. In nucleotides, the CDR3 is TGTGCCACCTCCCAGGGCCCCTCGGTCCAGCCCCAGCATTTT.

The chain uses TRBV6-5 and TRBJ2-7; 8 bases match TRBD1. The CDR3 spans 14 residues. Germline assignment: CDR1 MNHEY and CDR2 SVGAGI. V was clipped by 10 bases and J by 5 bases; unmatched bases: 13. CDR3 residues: CATALWTGSNEQYF. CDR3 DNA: TGTGCCACCGCTCTGTGGACAGGGTCGAACGAGCAGTACTTC.

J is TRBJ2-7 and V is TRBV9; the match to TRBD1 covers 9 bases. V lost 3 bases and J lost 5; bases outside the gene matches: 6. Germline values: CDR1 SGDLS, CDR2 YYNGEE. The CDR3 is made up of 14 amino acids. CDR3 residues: CASSGGTGIHEQYF. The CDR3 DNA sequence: TGTGCCAGCAGCGGCGGGACAGGGATCCACGAGCAGTACTTC.

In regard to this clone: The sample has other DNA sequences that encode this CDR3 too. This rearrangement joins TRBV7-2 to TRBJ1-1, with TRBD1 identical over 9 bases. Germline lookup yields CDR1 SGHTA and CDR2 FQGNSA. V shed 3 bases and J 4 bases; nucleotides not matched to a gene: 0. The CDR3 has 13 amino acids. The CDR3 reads CASSLGQGTEAFF. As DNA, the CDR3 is TGTGCCAGCAGCTTGGGACAGGGCACTGAAGCTTTCTTT.